This TCR beta chain stems from a study of neurological immune-mediated disorders (dated by TCRdb to the late 2010s). A note on the overall study: Using UMI-based sequencing, the study compared peripheral blood TCR-beta repertoires from patients with HTLV-I-associated myelopathy (HAM/TSP), patients with multiple sclerosis, and healthy controls. The cohort was made up of 68 subjects, consisting of 15 or so HAM/TSP patients, about 34 multiple sclerosis patients and 20 healthy controls. Alongside PBMC samples, the set of 106 TCR-beta libraries contained longitudinal samples, technical triplicates, and paired CD4+ and CD8+ T-cell subsets that had been sorted.

Summary of the overall study and its limitations: Expanded clones from different subjects shared no identical CDR3 amino acid sequences, which suggests that TCR-beta repertoires were private in all groups. The highest TCR clonal expansion was observed in HAM/TSP patients, whereas the lowest was observed in MS patients, even when compared with healthy controls.

Relative to germline, V is missing 3 bases and J is missing 6 bases, with 1 base of the junction outside any gene match. The CDR3 runs 12 residues from the cysteine to the phenylalanine. This entry keeps only the CDR3 DNA: 36 bases, framed from base 1. Based on the germline V gene, the CDR1 and CDR2 sequences are SGHRS and YFSETQ. cDNA synthesis used template-switch 5'RACE with a primer carrying a 10-nucleotide random unique molecular identifier tagging each TCR transcript. Over 170 million TCR-beta sequences, covering 15-18 subjects, were produced in each sequencing run. Total RNA was extracted with the RNeasy kit. Using the KAPA Real-time Library Amplification kit, TCR-beta VDJ regions were amplified with primers for the TCR constant region and the 5'RACE anchor. Sample indexes and Illumina adaptors were added in a first PCR, after which library yield was increased in a second PCR. After purification with Ampure beads, the TCR product of roughly 650 bp was size-selected on a 2% E-gel SizeSelection system. Before pooling, libraries had their quality checked on a Bioanalyzer, their concentration measured with Qubit, and their quantity determined with the Kapa Library Quantification kit. An Illumina HiSeq 2500 was used to sequence the libraries paired-end at 2 x 150 bp. To increase sequence diversity, about 25-31% phiX was spiked into each library pool. The paper's data handling went like this. Quality-filtered reads were processed with the UMI-based MiGEC pipeline, and over 90% of raw TCR sequences were removed by the MiGEC pipeline during error correction. IMGT germline references were used for alignment of VDJ genes, and clonotypes were defined by a unique CDR3 amino acid sequence together with V-J genes. Clonal expansion, Shannon diversity and CDR3 relatedness were evaluated with VDJtools (CalcPairwiseDistances, ClusterSamples), while phylogenetic trees were built in CLCbio workbench. A clone was classed as expanded if it had 8 or more unique UMIs, a cutoff based on coefficient-of-variation modelling across technical triplicates. TCRdb cleaned the public reads at Q25 with fastp, built clones with MiXCR and kept in-frame beta chains. Entries that share a CDR3 protein sequence are merged under the most common genes and DNA. TCRdb's processing, not the authors' own work, is the source of the V and J calls. Present in this sample are tens of thousands of distinct CDR3 sequences, 7% to 8.5% of which were seen just once. The top ten constitute under 6.5% of the sample.

The healthy controls were volunteers from a blood bank in Maryland, USA. For the sorted-subset TCR libraries, the starting material was 850,000 to 1,000,000 sorted CD4+ or CD8+ T cells. Peripheral blood was subjected to Ficoll-Hypaque density gradient centrifugation to isolate PBMCs, which were then cryopreserved in liquid nitrogen. The study also sequenced paired sorted CD4+ and CD8+ subsets from healthy controls, HAM/TSP patients and MS patients. This clonotype was counted at least ten times. Its binding antigen is unknown. No quality values exist for individual bases; no much larger clone is one base distant.

The sample comprised CD4+ T cells from blood. This chain is built from TRBV5-1 and TRBJ2-7; TRBD1 agrees with 9 junctional bases. The receptor was derived from a middle-aged man in good health. In nucleotide form, the sequence is TGCGCCAGCAGCTCGACAGGGGGCGAGCAGTACTTC. It specifies CASSSTGGEQYF.